Given below is one T cell receptor (beta chain) in context. This clonotype was counted a few times. No cognate antigen has been identified for it. No base-level quality is on record; no much larger clone is a single base apart. The roughly 38 donors, aged about 6 to 95 years, were systemically healthy Caucasian individuals from Russia. Ten milliliters of peripheral blood were drawn from each donor into EDTA-treated Vacutainer tubes. Ficoll-Paque density-gradient centrifugation was used to isolate PBMCs, with at least 7 million per sample. Total RNA, at least 6 micrograms per sample, was extracted from PBMCs with Trizol reagent. Naive CD45RAhigh/CD27high T cell percentages were measured by flow cytometry on a PBMC aliquot from every donor. This record comes from a study of blood T cells in healthy people across ages (dated by TCRdb to the mid-2010s). Study-level background: Template switching captured roughly one uniquely barcoded TCR beta cDNA molecule per two T cells in model experiments. Age-related changes in TCR beta repertoire diversity were measured in the study by deep sequencing normalized with unique cDNA molecular identifiers. The donors were split into four age groups: young (average 16 years), middle-aged (roughly 39), aged (more than 55) and long-lived (roughly 80). To avoid experimental bias, donors of different ages were randomly spread across the sequencing lanes. For two donors (one aged 18 to 29 and one aged 80 or older), the study analyzed two additional independent replicas of 1 million unique cDNA reads from the same blood draw. On the study overall, not on this receptor specifically: The percentage of naive T cells measured by flow cytometry correlated strongly with observed TCR beta diversity. Compared with the aged group, the long-lived group had more naive CD4+ T cells, fewer expanded clones and increased TCR diversity, a pattern suggesting age selection. Since profiling was done on bulk unsorted PBMCs, naive and antigen-experienced compartments could not be conclusively compared. Estimates of total diversity based on one million sequenced T cells were regarded as lower bounds and as underestimates. As age increased, observed TCR beta diversity per million T cells dropped in a roughly linear way, and a significant reduction was already evident by age 40. Because the CMV infection status of the donors was unknown, age-related changes in expanded clonotypes may potentially have been confounded.

The library relied on 5' RACE. A second PCR of roughly 7 to 11 cycles was run with a J-beta primer mix and a sample-barcoded 5' primer. A template-switch 5' adaptor carrying 12 random nucleotides introduced a unique molecular identifier onto each TCR beta cDNA molecule. At least 3 million CDR3-containing paired-end reads were obtained from each sample. First-strand cDNA was synthesized from all RNA with the Mint cDNA synthesis kit, primed by a TRBC-specific oligonucleotide. After uracil-DNA glycosylase treatment, a first 18-cycle PCR used universal primers M1SS and BC2_uni_R on all cDNA. Under the source paper's analysis protocol: For normalization, 1 million high-quality reads, each with a distinct molecular identifier, were randomly selected from each sample. Instead of being binned into consensus sequences, reads with shared molecular identifiers were discarded. MiTCR, with a Q25 quality threshold and the strictest error-elimination algorithm, was used for CDR3 identification, clonotype clustering and error correction. A nonparametric unseen species model using Euler transformation provided a lower-bound estimate of total TCR beta diversity. TCRdb cleaned the public reads at Q25 with fastp, built clones with MiXCR and kept in-frame beta chains. Rows with a matching CDR3 protein are joined into one entry that keeps the most common DNA and genes. The V and J calls shown here were made by TCRdb, not taken from the authors' results. The sample profile shows 1.5 million to 2 million distinct CDR3 sequences; approximately 39% of them were found once. Roughly 24% of the sample belongs to the ten largest clones.

This receptor was taken from a human donor in good health. Material for sequencing was blood.

The CDR3 region reads CASSRQGVDTQYF. Read as DNA, the sequence is TGTGCCAGCAGCCGACAGGGGGTCGATACGCAGTATTTT. The sequence is built from TRBV13 and TRBJ2-3, and TRBD1 matches 9 of the central bases. V trim: 5 bases; J trim: 6 bases; unmatched bases: 3. The CDR3 measures 13 amino acids from cysteine to phenylalanine. Of the read, only the CDR3 DNA is kept; its 39 bases are in frame from base 1. CDR1 and CDR2 are drawn from the germline V gene (reference sequence): PRHDT, FYEKMQ.